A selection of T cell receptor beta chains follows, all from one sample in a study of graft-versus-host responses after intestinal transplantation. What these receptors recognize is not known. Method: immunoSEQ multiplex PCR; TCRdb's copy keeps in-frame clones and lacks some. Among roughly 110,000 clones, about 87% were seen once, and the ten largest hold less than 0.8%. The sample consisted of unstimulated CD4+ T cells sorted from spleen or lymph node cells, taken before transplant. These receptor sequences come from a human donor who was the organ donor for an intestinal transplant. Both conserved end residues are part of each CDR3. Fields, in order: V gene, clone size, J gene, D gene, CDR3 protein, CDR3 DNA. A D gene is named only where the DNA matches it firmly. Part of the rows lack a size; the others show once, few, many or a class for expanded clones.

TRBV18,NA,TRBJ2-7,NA,CASSPPQRTYEQYF,TGTGCCAGCTCACCACCGCAGCGAACCTACGAGCAGTACTTC
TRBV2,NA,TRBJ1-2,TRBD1,CASKGQGVWGYTF,TGTGCCAGCAAGGGACAGGGAGTATGGGGCTACACCTTC
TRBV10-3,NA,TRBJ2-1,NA,CAIRTDGDNEQFF,TGTGCCATTCGGACAGACGGAGATAATGAGCAGTTCTTC
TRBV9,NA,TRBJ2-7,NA,CASSANPRPLGEQYF,TGTGCCAGCAGCGCGAACCCTCGCCCTCTGGGCGAGCAGTACTTC
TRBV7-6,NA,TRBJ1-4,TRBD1,CASSPRGRNEKLFF,TGTGCCAGCAGCCCCAGGGGGCGTAATGAAAAACTGTTTTTT
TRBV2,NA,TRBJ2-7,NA,CASSGGVAAYEQYF,TGTGCCAGCAGTGGCGGGGTAGCTGCCTACGAGCAGTACTTC
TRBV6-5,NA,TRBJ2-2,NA,CASTSAGANTGELFF,TGTGCCAGCACCTCGGCAGGCGCGAACACCGGGGAGCTGTTTTTT
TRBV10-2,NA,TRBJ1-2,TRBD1,CASSEPYSGTGVGYTF,TGCGCCAGCAGTGAGCCGTACTCCGGGACAGGGGTCGGCTACACCTTC
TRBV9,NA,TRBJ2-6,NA,CASSPRFSGANVLTF,TGTGCCAGCAGCCCTCGGTTCTCTGGGGCCAACGTCCTGACTTTC
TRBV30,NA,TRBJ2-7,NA,CAWSIGTRSYEQYF,TGTGCCTGGAGTATCGGGACAAGGTCCTACGAGCAGTACTTC
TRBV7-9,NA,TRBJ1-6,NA,CASSLRGESSPLHF,TGTGCCAGCAGCCTGCGGGGGGAAAGTTCACCCCTCCACTTT
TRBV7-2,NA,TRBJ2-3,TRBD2,CASSPVGLAVSDTQYF,TGTGCCAGCAGCCCAGTGGGACTAGCGGTATCAGATACGCAGTATTTT
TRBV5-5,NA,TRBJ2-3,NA,CASSLARPDTQYF,TGTGCCAGCAGCTTGGCCCGGCCAGATACGCAGTATTTT
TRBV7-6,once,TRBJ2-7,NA,CASSQDRSYEQYF,TGTGCCAGCAGCCAAGACAGATCCTACGAGCAGTACTTC
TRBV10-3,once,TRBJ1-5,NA,CAISEQGMDNQPQHF,TGTGCCATCAGTGAGCAGGGGATGGACAATCAGCCCCAGCATTTT
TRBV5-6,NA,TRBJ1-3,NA,CASSRAGSGNTIYF,TGTGCCAGCAGCCGGGCGGGTTCAGGAAACACCATATATTTT
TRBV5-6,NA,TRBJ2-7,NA,CASSLTSRTYEQYF,TGTGCCAGCAGCTTAACGAGTCGCACCTACGAGCAGTACTTC
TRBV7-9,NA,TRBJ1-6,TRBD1,CASSRWTGVGSPLHF,TGTGCCAGCAGCCGATGGACAGGGGTGGGTTCACCCCTCCACTTT
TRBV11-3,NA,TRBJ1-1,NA,CASSLVARNTEAFF,TGTGCCAGCAGCTTAGTGGCGCGGAACACTGAAGCTTTCTTT
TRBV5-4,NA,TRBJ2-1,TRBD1,CASSWDSLSYNEQFF,TGTGCCAGCAGCTGGGACAGCCTCTCCTACAATGAGCAGTTCTTC
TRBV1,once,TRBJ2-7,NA,CTSSSAREGRYEQYF,TGCACCAGCAGCTCTGCCAGGGAGGGCCGCTACGAGCAGTACTTC
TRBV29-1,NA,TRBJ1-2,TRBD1,CSGGTGGRGNYGYTF,TGCAGCGGGGGGACAGGGGGCCGGGGTAACTATGGCTACACCTTC
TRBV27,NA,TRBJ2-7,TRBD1,CASSWRSGQQYEQYF,TGTGCCAGCAGTTGGAGATCGGGACAGCAATACGAGCAGTACTTC
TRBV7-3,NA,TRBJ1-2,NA,CASSLKPNYGYTF,TGTGCCAGCAGCTTAAAACCTAACTATGGCTACACCTTC
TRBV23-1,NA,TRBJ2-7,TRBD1,CASSQDRDDEQYF,TGCGCCAGCAGTCAGGACAGGGACGACGAGCAGTACTTC
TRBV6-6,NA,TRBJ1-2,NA,CASSPGAGEYYGYTF,TGTGCCAGCAGCCCGGGGGCAGGGGAGTACTATGGCTACACCTTC
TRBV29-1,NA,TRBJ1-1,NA,CSVSRVVKTEAFF,TGCAGCGTTTCGAGGGTTGTTAAGACTGAAGCTTTCTTT
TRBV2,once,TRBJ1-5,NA,CASSDGQNYQPQHF,TGTGCCAGCAGTGACGGGCAGAACTATCAGCCCCAGCATTTT
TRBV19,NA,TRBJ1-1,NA,CASSRVVSTGNTEAFF,TGTGCCAGTAGTAGGGTGGTTTCCACCGGGAACACTGAAGCTTTCTTT
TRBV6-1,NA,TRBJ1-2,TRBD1,CASRETGGAGYTF,TGTGCCAGCAGAGAGACAGGGGGGGCCGGCTACACCTTC
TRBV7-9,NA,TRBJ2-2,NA,CASSPYQRGRISAGELFF,TGTGCCAGCAGCCCCTACCAAAGGGGAAGGATAAGTGCCGGGGAGCTGTTTTTT
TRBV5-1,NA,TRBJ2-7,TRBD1,CASSLISRTGGSYEQYF,TGCGCCAGCAGCTTGATTTCCCGGACAGGGGGCTCCTACGAGCAGTACTTC
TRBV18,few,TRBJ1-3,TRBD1,CASSPGQPSGNTIYF,TGTGCCAGCTCACCGGGACAGCCGTCTGGAAACACCATATATTTT
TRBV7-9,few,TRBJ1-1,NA,CASSETKSQNTEAFF,TGTGCCAGCAGCGAAACAAAAAGTCAGAACACTGAAGCTTTCTTT
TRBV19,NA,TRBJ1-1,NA,CASSIDQPGNTEAFF,TGTGCCAGTAGTATAGATCAGCCGGGGAACACTGAAGCTTTCTTT
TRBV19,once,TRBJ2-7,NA,CASSLEGRKNEQYF,TGTGCCAGTAGTTTAGAAGGGAGGAAAAACGAGCAGTACTTC